These T cell receptor beta chains were read from a single sample in a study of shared clonotypes between healthy human individuals. TCRdb's table, derived via immunoSEQ multiplex PCR, lists solely in-frame clones and lacks some. Among about half a million clones, around 80% were seen once, and the ten largest hold 10% to 15%. The sequenced sample was PBMCs. All receptors come from a woman aged 40 to 50 in good health. Some clones in this sample may be carry-over from other donors' samples. The CDR3 runs from the conserved cysteine through the conserved F or W. The D gene is left open where the match is weak. Not every row has a clone size; where given, it reads once, few, many or a size class.

cdr3_nt cdr3_aa cdr3_length v_call d_call j_call clone_size
TGTGCCAGCAGCTTAACCGGGGACTATGGCTACACCTTC CASSLTGDYGYTF 13 TRBV7-9 . TRBJ1-2 .
TGTGCCAGCAGTTTAGGACTCGCCTACGAGCAGTACTTC CASSLGLAYEQYF 13 TRBV27 . TRBJ2-7 .
. CASSLVLAQELFF 13 TRBV7-2 . TRBJ2-2 .
TGTGCCAGCAGCTTAGATACCGGTGCTGGAAACACCATATATTTT CASSLDTGAGNTIYF 15 TRBV7-2 . TRBJ1-3 .
TGCGCCAGCAGCAGAGACAGGGTGGGCACAGATACGCAGTATTTT CASSRDRVGTDTQYF 15 TRBV5-1 TRBD1 TRBJ2-3 .
TGTGCCAGTAGTATAGACGGCGGAGCCGGTACGCAGTATTTT CASSIDGGAGTQYF 14 TRBV19 . TRBJ2-3 .
TGTGCCAGCAGCTCCCCGTCGGGCTCCCGCGAGCAGTACTTC CASSSPSGSREQYF 14 TRBV5-4 . TRBJ2-7 .
TGTGCCAGCAGCTCATTCGGCGGGAGGGCCGCGATCCCCTACAATGAGCAGTTCTTC CASSSFGGRAAIPYNEQFF 19 TRBV7-9 TRBD2 TRBJ2-1 .
TGTGCCAGTAGTATAGGGCAGGGATACGAGCAGTACTTC CASSIGQGYEQYF 13 TRBV19 . TRBJ2-7 .
TGTGCCAGTAGTATAGCTACAGGGGCAGATACGCAGTATTTT CASSIATGADTQYF 14 TRBV19 TRBD1 TRBJ2-3 .
TGCGCCAGCAGCCAAGGGGTGGCGAAATTTGAAAAACTGTTTTTT CASSQGVAKFEKLFF 15 TRBV4-1 . TRBJ1-4 .
TGTGCCAGCAGCCTACTAGCGGCGAGCTCCTACGAGCAGTACTTC CASSLLAASSYEQYF 15 TRBV11-2 TRBD2 TRBJ2-7 once
TGTGCCAGCAGCCGCGGACTAGCGACACATTACGAGCAGTACTTC CASSRGLATHYEQYF 15 TRBV7-3 TRBD2 TRBJ2-7 .
TGTGCCAGCTCACCAATGGACAGGGGAAGCGGCTACACCTTC CASSPMDRGSGYTF 14 TRBV18 TRBD1 TRBJ1-2 .
TGTGCCAGCAGCGCCCTTCCCGGGGGAACTAATGAAAAACTGTTTTTT CASSALPGGTNEKLFF 16 TRBV9 . TRBJ1-4 .
TGTGCCATCAGCGGGACTAGCGGGACATACGAGCAGTACTTC CAISGTSGTYEQYF 14 TRBV10-3 TRBD2 TRBJ2-7 .
TGTGCCAGCAGCTCAATACAGGGTTCTGAAGCTTTCTTT CASSSIQGSEAFF 13 TRBV7-3 . TRBJ1-1 few
TGTGCCAGCAGCCCGGGGACAGGGGGAAACACCATATATTTT CASSPGTGGNTIYF 14 TRBV7-6 TRBD1 TRBJ1-3 .
TGCGCCAGCAGCTTGTTAAGTGGGCCACGGGAGACCCAGTACTTC CASSLLSGPRETQYF 15 TRBV5-1 . TRBJ2-5 .
TGTGCCAGTACCTCGGACTGGGATCAGCCCCAGCATTTT CASTSDWDQPQHF 13 TRBV19 . TRBJ1-5 .
TGTGCCAGCAGTTTCGGGGGGACAGGGGGTGAGACCCAGTACTTC CASSFGGTGGETQYF 15 TRBV28 TRBD1 TRBJ2-5 once
TGTGCCAGCTCACGCAGCGGGACACGCGAGGGCACCGGGGAGCTGTTTTTT CASSRSGTREGTGELFF 17 TRBV18 . TRBJ2-2 .
TGTGCCAGCAGCTTAACGGTCTGGCTAGCGGGAGTGAAGTACGAGCAGTACTTC CASSLTVWLAGVKYEQYF 18 TRBV7-3 TRBD2 TRBJ2-7 .